These 27 T cell receptor beta chains came from one sample sequenced in a study of blood T cell repertoires in COVID-19. This table comes from immunoSEQ multiplex PCR, and its TCRdb copy is limited to in-frame clones, with some not included. The sample holds more than 300,000 clones; around nine tenths are singletons and the top ten take roughly 3.4%. Sequencing was carried out using peripheral blood. These receptors were collected from a woman aged 18 to 35 who had recovered from COVID-19.

The chain couples TRBV24-1 to TRBJ2-1; 10 bases map to TRBD2. This CDR3 is built from 16 residues. Germline V lookup: CDR1 KGHDR, CDR2 SFDVKD. With 4 bases clipped from V and 4 bases from J, the junction kept 6 bases outside the gene matches. CDR3 sequence: CATSDAGTSEYNEQFF. The CDR3, as DNA: TGTGCCACCAGTGACGCTGGGACTAGCGAATACAATGAGCAGTTCTTC.

The rearrangement joins TRBV14 to TRBJ1-4, with D tentatively TRBD1 (5 bases). Germline V lookup: CDR1 SGHDN, CDR2 FVKESK. The CDR3 length is 13 residues. V lost 3 bases and J lost 7, with 9 bases in between. DNA of the CDR3: TGTGCCAGCAGCCATAGGACATTTGAAAAACTGTTTTTT. Its translation is CASSHRTFEKLFF.

The chain employs TRBV13 and TRBJ1-4, with 7 bases fitting TRBD1. Unmatched junction bases numbered 13, after V lost 5 bases and J lost 16 bases. Germline CDR1 and CDR2: PRHDT and FYEKMQ (reference sequence). The CDR3 is 13 amino acids. For the CDR3, the DNA is TGTGCCAGCAGCCCCGGAACCACAGGGGATCCGTTTTTT. This encodes CASSPGTTGDPFF.

J is TRBJ1-2 and V is TRBV27; 7 bases agree with TRBD1. This CDR3 has 15 residues. Germline values: CDR1 MNHEY, CDR2 SMNVEV (reference sequence). V lost 2 bases to trimming and J lost 6 bases; unmatched junction nucleotides: 9. The CDR3 reads CASSLIGGIKDGYTF. CDR3 sequence (DNA): TGTGCCAGCAGTTTAATAGGGGGCATAAAGGATGGCTACACCTTC.

The genes are TRBV9 and TRBJ2-1; 9 bases are shared with TRBD2. Germline V gives CDR1 SGDLS, CDR2 YYNGEE. Trimming cost V 5 bases and J 0 bases; bases outside gene matches: 6. CDR3 length equals 16 residues. CDR3 bases: TGTGCCAGCAGTGACGGACTAGCGAGCTCCTACAATGAGCAGTTCTTC. Protein sequence: CASSDGLASSYNEQFF.

The chain joins TRBV9 to TRBJ2-1; 9 nucleotides match TRBD2. The CDR3 runs to 16 residues. J gave up 8 bases and V 0 bases, and 9 bases lay outside the gene matches. Germline V gene lookup returns CDR1 SGDLS and CDR2 YYNGEE. This chain's CDR3 is CASSVAAGGPGDEQFF. CDR3 nucleotides: TGTGCCAGCAGCGTAGCGGCGGGAGGGCCGGGGGATGAGCAGTTCTTC.

V usage is TRBV6-2 or TRBV6-3 and J usage is TRBJ2-7; 7 bases align to TRBD2. Per the germline V gene, CDR1 is MNHEY and CDR2 is SVGEGT. The trim removed 4 bases at V and 2 bases at J, leaving 11 bases unmatched. This CDR3 region has 16 residues. CDR3 loop: CASSSLLAVLTYEQYV. The DNA for the CDR3 is TGTGCCAGCAGTTCTCTTCTAGCGGTCCTCACCTACGAGCAGTACGTC.

J is TRBJ2-7 and V is TRBV5-1; D may be TRBD1 (5 bases). This CDR3 is built from 12 residues. The V end was cut by 5 bases, the J end by 3 bases, with 9 bases between. Germline V CDR1 and CDR2: SGHRS, YFSETQ. In DNA, the CDR3 is TGCGCCAGCAGAACCAGGGTCTACGAGCAGTACGTC. Its translation is CASRTRVYEQYV.

This chain uses TRBV7-2 with TRBJ1-1, with a weak D call TRBD1 (5 bases). Germline assignment: CDR1 SGHTA and CDR2 FQGNSA. The CDR3 has 18 residues. The germline V and J ends were trimmed by 4 bases and 3 bases, with 24 bases remaining between them. CDR3 residues: CASSSAYTRGEGDTEAFF. The DNA for the CDR3 is TGTGCCAGCAGCTCAGCGTACACCCGGGGGGAGGGAGACACTGAAGCTTTCTTT. The full variable domain, its missing parts supplied by reference TRBV7-2 and TRBJ1-1, is GAGVSQSPSNKVTEKGKDVELRCDPISGHTALYWYRQSLGQGLEFLIYFQGNSAPDKSGLPSDRFSAERTGGSVSTLTIQRTQQEDSAVYLCASSSAYTRGEGDTEAFFGQGTRLTVV.

J is TRBJ2-1 and V is TRBV29-1; D might be TRBD2 (5 bases). The CDR3 loop spans 13 amino acids. Germline V gene data show CDR1 as SQVTM and CDR2 as ANQGSEA. V was shortened by 4 bases and J by 9 bases, with 16 bases between the two germline ends. CDR3 residues: CSVVYSNSGEQFF. CDR3 coding DNA: TGCAGCGTTGTATACAGTAACAGCGGTGAGCAGTTCTTC.

CDR3 amino acids: CASSLSGDAADTQYF. The CDR3 DNA sequence: TGCGCCAGCAGCTTGAGCGGGGACGCTGCAGATACGCAGTATTTT. This chain uses TRBV5-1 with TRBJ2-3, with 7 bases lining up with TRBD2. This CDR3 has 15 residues. V dropped 1 base and J dropped 4; count of bases not matched to a gene: 6. The V gene's germline CDR1 is SGHRS and CDR2 YFSETQ.

V and J are TRBV19 and TRBJ2-3; possibly TRBD1 for D (6 bases). V lost 1 base, J lost 5 bases, and 13 bases lay in between. Germline V CDR1 and CDR2: LNHDA, SQIVND (reference sequence). The CDR3 sequence is 15 residues long. CDR3 loop: CASSIGDIARDTQYF. The CDR3 bases are TGTGCCAGTAGTATAGGGGACATTGCGCGAGATACGCAGTATTTT.

J is TRBJ2-6 and V is TRBV7-2; D ambiguous. The CDR3 runs to 15 residues. The ends were cut back, 1 base at V and 1 base at J, with 5 bases in the middle. Germline V gives CDR1 SGHTA, CDR2 FQGNSA. The DNA of the CDR3 is TGTGCCAGCAGCTTAGGGCGGTCTGGGGCCAACGTCCTGACTTTC. The encoded protein is CASSLGRSGANVLTF.

This chain joins TRBV3-1 (or the pseudogene TRBV3-2) and TRBJ1-3; D not resolved. Trimming left V 4 bases short and J 0 bases short, with 16 bases between. The CDR3 has 17 amino acids. Germline V lookup: CDR1 LGHDT, CDR2 YNNKEL (reference sequence). The CDR3 nucleotides are TGTGCCAGCAGCCGGTGGAGGAGGGAGAACTCTGGAAACACCATATATTTT. Its protein is CASSRWRRENSGNTIYF.

The genes are TRBV5-8 and TRBJ2-1, with 13 bases fitting TRBD2. CDR1 is SGHTS, CDR2 YDEGEE, per germline. The V and J ends lost 2 bases and 5 bases, in that order; junction bases with no gene match: 7. This CDR3 contains 17 residues. CDR3 bases: TGTGCCAGCAGCTTACGACTAGCGGGAGGAAACCACAATGAGCAGTTCTTC. This sequence encodes CASSLRLAGGNHNEQFF.

The chain is built from TRBV2 and TRBJ1-1; 7 bases are shared with TRBD1. Per the germline V gene, CDR1 is SNHLY and CDR2 is FYNNEI. The CDR3 has 15 residues. Trimming removed 7 bases from V and 0 bases from J; junction bases left unmatched: 8. The CDR3 loop is CASIGQALMNTEAFF. In nucleotides, the CDR3 is TGTGCCAGCATCGGACAGGCGTTGATGAACACTGAAGCTTTCTTT.

The chain joins TRBV7-2 to TRBJ2-1; 7 bases align to TRBD2. V trimming: 0 bases; J trimming: 4 bases; junction bases outside the gene matches: 6. The CDR3 covers 16 residues. Germline lookup yields CDR1 SGHTA and CDR2 FQGNSA. CDR3 sequence (DNA): TGTGCCAGCAGCTTAGCGTCAGCGGGACCTTACAATGAGCAGTTCTTC. This encodes CASSLASAGPYNEQFF.

This chain uses TRBV4-3 with TRBJ2-1, with D possibly TRBD1 on 7 matching bases. Per germline, CDR1 LGHNA and CDR2 YSLEER. CDR3 size: 14 residues. Trimming cost V 1 base and J 9 bases, with 13 bases left between them. CDR3 in amino acids: CASSQGGTAVEQFF. The CDR3 coding sequence is TGCGCCAGCAGCCAAGGCGGGACAGCCGTTGAGCAGTTCTTC.

The gene calls are TRBV6-2 or TRBV6-3 and TRBJ2-1, with 11 bases aligning to TRBD2. The germline V gene encodes CDR1 MNHEY and CDR2 SVGEGT. V shed 4 bases and J 1 base; nucleotides not matched to a gene: 9. The CDR3 extends over 18 amino acids. The DNA for the CDR3 is TGTGCCAGCAGTTCCCGGGGTAGCGGGAGGGGGTCCTACAATGAGCAGTTCTTC. Its translation: CASSSRGSGRGSYNEQFF.

The genes are TRBV28 and TRBJ1-2, with D uncertain. There are 14 residues in the CDR3. Germline CDR1 is MDHEN and CDR2 is SYDVKM. Between the trimmed V and J ends, which lost 6 bases and 7 bases, there was a span of 18 bases. The CDR3 bases are TGTGCCAGCAGGAACTCCCGATCCCGTTTTGGCTACACCTTC. This encodes CASRNSRSRFGYTF.

The chain carries TRBV6-2 or TRBV6-3 and TRBJ2-1; D is uncertain. The germline V gene has CDR1 MNHEY and CDR2 SVGEGT. The length of the CDR3 is 14 residues. The ends were cut back, 0 bases at V and 4 bases at J, with 7 bases in the middle. In DNA form, the CDR3 reads TGTGCCAGCAGTTACTCTGGCCCATACAATGAGCAGTTCTTC. Residues: CASSYSGPYNEQFF.

The J gene is TRBJ2-7, the V gene TRBV5-1; no firm D call. Trimming shortened V by 4 bases and J by 1 base, and 9 bases separated the two germline ends. Germline loops: CDR1 SGHRS, CDR2 YFSETQ. The CDR3 has 13 residues. The CDR3 here is CASSPDGSYEQYV. The CDR3 DNA reads TGCGCCAGCAGCCCCGACGGGTCCTACGAGCAGTACGTC.

This chain uses TRBV27 with TRBJ2-5; 11 bases map to TRBD2. This CDR3 contains 15 residues. Germline V gene lookup returns CDR1 MNHEY and CDR2 SMNVEV (reference sequence). V shed 2 bases and J 12 bases; nucleotides not matched to a gene: 11. CDR3 sequence reads: CASSLRTSGPYRKYF. The CDR3 DNA reads as TGTGCCAGCAGTTTACGGACTAGCGGGCCTTATAGGAAGTACTTC.

This chain joins TRBV7-9 and TRBJ2-1; 7 bases line up with TRBD2. CDR1 is SEHNR and CDR2 is FQNEAQ in the germline V gene (reference sequence). Trimming took 1 base from V and 0 from J; bases not matched to a gene: 6. This CDR3 region has 17 residues. For the CDR3, the DNA is TGTGCCAGCAGCTTAGTTGGGCGGGAGAGCTCCTACAATGAGCAGTTCTTC. Its protein is CASSLVGRESSYNEQFF.

This chain links TRBV7-2 with TRBJ2-3; 7 bases agree with TRBD1. J lost 6 bases, V lost 2 bases, and 14 bases had no gene match. The CDR3 extends over 17 amino acids. The germline V gene encodes CDR1 SGHTA and CDR2 FQGNSA. DNA of the CDR3: TGTGCCAGCAGCTTAAGGTCCGCCAGGACAGGTGGGGATACGCAGTATTTT. Its translation is CASSLRSARTGGDTQYF. The whole variable domain, filled in from reference TRBV7-2 and TRBJ2-3, reads GAGVSQSPSNKVTEKGKDVELRCDPISGHTALYWYRQSLGQGLEFLIYFQGNSAPDKSGLPSDRFSAERTGGSVSTLTIQRTQQEDSAVYLCASSLRSARTGGDTQYFGPGTRLTVL.

The V call is TRBV5-4, the J call TRBJ1-6; perhaps TRBD1 as D (5 bases). V lost 0 bases to trimming and J lost 6 bases, with 13 bases between them. The CDR3 has 16 amino acids. Germline V gene data show CDR1 as SGHNT and CDR2 as YYREEE (reference sequence). The CDR3 DNA follows: TGTGCCAGCAGCTTGGTCGGGGGGGAACCTAATTCACCCCTCCACTTT. It yields the protein CASSLVGGEPNSPLHF.

This rearrangement joins TRBV30 to TRBJ1-2; D remains ambiguous. The CDR3 extends over 15 amino acids. V was pared by 1 base and J by 8 bases, with 20 bases between. Germline-derived CDR1 and CDR2 are GTSNPN and SVGIG (reference sequence). CDR3 region: CAWSARTRVPAGYTF. CDR3 sequence (DNA): TGTGCCTGGAGTGCCCGAACGAGGGTCCCGGCGGGCTACACCTTC. Together with reference TRBV30 and TRBJ1-2, the CDR3 gives the full variable domain: SQTIHQWPATLVQPVGSPLSLECTVEGTSNPNLYWYRQAAGRGLQLLFYSVGIGQISSEVPQNLSASRPQDRQFILSSKKLLLSDSGFYLCAWSARTRVPAGYTFGSGTRLTVV.